This T cell receptor (beta chain) comes out of a study of T cells expressing NK-cell markers. The CDR3 has 15 amino acids. Per the germline V gene, CDR1 is DFQATT and CDR2 is SNEGSKA (reference sequence). The TCR beta cDNA came from 5'RACE template switching with UMIs. TCRdb reprocessed the 5' RACE reads and keeps a single row for each CDR3 protein, giving no DNA. Here the sample table reports about 260,000 distinct CDR3 sequences. Sequencing was done on a sample of blood T cells: a sorted CD56 or NKG2C T cell subset, CD4+ or CD8+ T cells, or bulk PBMC T cells (not recorded which). This TCR was recovered from a woman aged 18-70 years in good health. The chain carries TRBV20-1 and TRBJ2-5; there is no DNA to check the TCRdb D call of TRBD1. This CDR3 is CSARPTGLSKETQYF.